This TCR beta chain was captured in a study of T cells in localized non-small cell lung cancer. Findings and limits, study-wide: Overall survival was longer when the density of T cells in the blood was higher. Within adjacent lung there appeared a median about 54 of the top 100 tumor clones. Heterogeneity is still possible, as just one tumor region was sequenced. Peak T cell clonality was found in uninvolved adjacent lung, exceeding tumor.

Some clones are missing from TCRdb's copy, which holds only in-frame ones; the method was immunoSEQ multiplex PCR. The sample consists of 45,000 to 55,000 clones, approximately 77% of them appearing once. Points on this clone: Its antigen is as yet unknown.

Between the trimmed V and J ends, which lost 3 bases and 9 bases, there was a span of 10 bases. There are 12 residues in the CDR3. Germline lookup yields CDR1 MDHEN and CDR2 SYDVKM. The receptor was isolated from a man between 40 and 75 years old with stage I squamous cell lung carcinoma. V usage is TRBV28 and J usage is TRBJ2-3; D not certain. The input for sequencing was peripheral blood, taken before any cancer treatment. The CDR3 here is CASSFVGSTQYF. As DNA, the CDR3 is TGTGCCAGCAGTTTCGTAGGGTCGACGCAGTATTTT.